This record looks at one T cell receptor beta chain sequence and its context. Data came from immunoSEQ multiplex PCR; TCRdb stores just in-frame clones and leaves some out. Seen here are about 290,000 clones, roughly 89% observed once, and the top ten hold 1.7%. This CDR3 is built from 16 residues. Germline CDR1 MGHRA, CDR2 YSYEKL. Trimming at V came to 1 base and at J to 4 bases, leaving 5 bases not matched to a gene. The source of the sample is a study of blood T cell repertoires in COVID-19. All enrollees were roughly 18 to 95 years old and from approximately 24 US areas. Categorization into cohorts depended on clinical history that participants reported. For recovered donors of Cohort 3, there were two negative PCRs, clearance, or symptom resolution.

This clonotype was sampled from a woman in her 40s who had recovered from COVID-19. This chain links TRBV4-1 with TRBJ2-7, with 12 positions matching TRBD2. Source material: PBMCs or T cells enriched from blood (not recorded which). CDR3 DNA: TGCGCCAGCAGCCAAGGCACTAGCGGGGGGTTTTACGAGCAGTACTTC. Translating it yields CASSQGTSGGFYEQYF.